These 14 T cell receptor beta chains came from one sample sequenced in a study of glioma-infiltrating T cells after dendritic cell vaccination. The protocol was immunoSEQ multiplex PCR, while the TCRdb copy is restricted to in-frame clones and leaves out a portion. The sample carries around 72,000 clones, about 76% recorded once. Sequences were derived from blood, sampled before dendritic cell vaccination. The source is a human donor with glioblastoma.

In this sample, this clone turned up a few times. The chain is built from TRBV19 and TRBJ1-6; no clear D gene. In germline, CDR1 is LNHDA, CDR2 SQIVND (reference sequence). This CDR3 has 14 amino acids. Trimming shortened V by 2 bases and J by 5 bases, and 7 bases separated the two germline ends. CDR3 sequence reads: CASSINGDNSPLHF. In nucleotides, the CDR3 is TGTGCCAGTAGTATAAACGGGGATAATTCACCCCTCCACTTT.

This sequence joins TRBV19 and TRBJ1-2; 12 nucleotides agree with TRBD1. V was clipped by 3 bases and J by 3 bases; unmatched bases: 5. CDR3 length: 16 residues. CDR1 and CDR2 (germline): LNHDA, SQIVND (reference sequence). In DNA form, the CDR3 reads TGTGCCAGTAGTATGCCGGGACAGGGGGCATACTATGGCTACACCTTC. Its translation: CASSMPGQGAYYGYTF.

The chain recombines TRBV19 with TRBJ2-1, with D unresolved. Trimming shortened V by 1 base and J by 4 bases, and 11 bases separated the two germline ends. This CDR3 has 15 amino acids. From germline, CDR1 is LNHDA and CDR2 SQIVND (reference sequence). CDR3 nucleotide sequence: TGTGCCAGTAGTATAGCAGATAACGTGTACAATGAGCAGTTCTTC. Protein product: CASSIADNVYNEQFF.

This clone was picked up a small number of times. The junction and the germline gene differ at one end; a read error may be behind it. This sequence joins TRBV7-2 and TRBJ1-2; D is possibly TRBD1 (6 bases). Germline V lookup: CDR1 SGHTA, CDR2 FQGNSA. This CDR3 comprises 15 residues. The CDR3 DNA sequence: TGCGCCAGCAGCCAAGCCCGACAGGACCCCTATGGCTACACCTTC. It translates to CASSQARQDPYGYTF.

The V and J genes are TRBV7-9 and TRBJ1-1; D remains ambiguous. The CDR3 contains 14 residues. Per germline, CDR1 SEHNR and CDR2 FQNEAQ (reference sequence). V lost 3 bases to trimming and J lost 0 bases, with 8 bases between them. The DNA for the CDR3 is TGTGCCAGCAGCTTGTTCAGGCTGAACACTGAAGCTTTCTTT. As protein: CASSLFRLNTEAFF.

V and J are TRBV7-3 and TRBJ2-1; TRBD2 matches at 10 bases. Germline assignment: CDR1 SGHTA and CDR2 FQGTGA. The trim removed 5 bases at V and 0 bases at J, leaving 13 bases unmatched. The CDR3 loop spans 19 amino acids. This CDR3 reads CASSDGRSGGAPSYNEQFF. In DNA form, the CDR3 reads TGTGCCAGCAGCGACGGGAGGAGCGGGGGGGCCCCCTCCTACAATGAGCAGTTCTTC.

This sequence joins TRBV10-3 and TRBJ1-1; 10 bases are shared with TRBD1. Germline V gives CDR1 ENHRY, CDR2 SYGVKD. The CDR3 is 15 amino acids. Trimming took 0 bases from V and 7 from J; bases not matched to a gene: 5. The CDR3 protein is CAISESGQGFGEAFF. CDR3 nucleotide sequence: TGTGCCATCAGTGAGTCGGGACAGGGGTTCGGTGAAGCTTTCTTT.

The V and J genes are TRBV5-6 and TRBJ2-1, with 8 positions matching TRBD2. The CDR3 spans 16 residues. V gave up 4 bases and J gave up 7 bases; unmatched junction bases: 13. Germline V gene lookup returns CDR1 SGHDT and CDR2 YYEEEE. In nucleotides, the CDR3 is TGTGCCAGCAGCCCACAGGGCGGGACTAGAAGAAATGAGCAGTTCTTC. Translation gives CASSPQGGTRRNEQFF.

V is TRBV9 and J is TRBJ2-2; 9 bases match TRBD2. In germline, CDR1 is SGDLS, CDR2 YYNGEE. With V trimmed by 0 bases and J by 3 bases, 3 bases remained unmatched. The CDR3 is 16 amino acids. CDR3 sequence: CASSVGLAGDTGELFF. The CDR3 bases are TGTGCCAGCAGCGTAGGATTAGCGGGGGACACCGGGGAGCTGTTTTTT.

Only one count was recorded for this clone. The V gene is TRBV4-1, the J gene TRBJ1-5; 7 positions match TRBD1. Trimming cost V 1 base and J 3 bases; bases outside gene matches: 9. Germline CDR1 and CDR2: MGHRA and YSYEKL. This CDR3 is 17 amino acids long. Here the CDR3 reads CASSQGRTGAPNQPQHF. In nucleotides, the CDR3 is TGCGCCAGCAGCCAAGGAAGGACAGGAGCTCCCAATCAGCCCCAGCATTTT.

The CDR3 DNA is TGTGCCAGCAGTGAAGCGCGGGGCAAGGGGCCCCAGCATTTT. Translated: CASSEARGKGPQHF. This chain connects TRBV2 to TRBJ1-5; D perhaps matches TRBD1 (5 bases). V was shortened by 0 bases and J by 9 bases, with 12 bases between the two germline ends. Germline V gives CDR1 SNHLY, CDR2 FYNNEI. This CDR3 is built from 14 residues.

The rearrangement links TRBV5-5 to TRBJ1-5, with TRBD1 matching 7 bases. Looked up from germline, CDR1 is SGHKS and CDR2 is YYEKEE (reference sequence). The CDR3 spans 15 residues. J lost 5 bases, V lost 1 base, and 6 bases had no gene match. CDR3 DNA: TGTGCCAGCAGCTTGACAGGGGATGATGATCAGCCCCAGCATTTT. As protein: CASSLTGDDDQPQHF.

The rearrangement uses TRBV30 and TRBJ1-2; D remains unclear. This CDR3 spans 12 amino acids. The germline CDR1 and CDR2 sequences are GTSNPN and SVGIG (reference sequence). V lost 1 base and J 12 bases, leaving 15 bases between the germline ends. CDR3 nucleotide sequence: TGTGCCTGGAGTGGGAAAAACCCGGGGAACACCTTC. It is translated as CAWSGKNPGNTF.

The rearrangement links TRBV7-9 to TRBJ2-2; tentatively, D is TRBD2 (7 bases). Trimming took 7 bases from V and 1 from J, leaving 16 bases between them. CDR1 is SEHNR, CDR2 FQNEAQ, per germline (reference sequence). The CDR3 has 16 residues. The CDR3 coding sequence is TGTGCCAGCACCCCAAGGGGGGGATTGAACACCGGGGAGCTGTTTTTT. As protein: CASTPRGGLNTGELFF.